The source of this TCR beta chain is a study of blood T cell repertoires in COVID-19. Across the whole study: Sources were T cells, B-cell-depleted T cells, or PBMCs; the material itself was cDNA or gDNA.

Profiled with immunoSEQ multiplex PCR; TCRdb holds only in-frame clones, not every one. This repertoire shows hundreds of thousands of clones, approximately 86% found once; its top ten account for 1.5% to 2%. Participants, about 18 to 90 years old, spanned around 26 US areas. The study assigned cohorts using participant-reported clinical history. The germline CDR1 and CDR2 sequences are SGHTA and FQGTGA. With 4 bases removed from V and 0 bases from J, the gap between germline ends came to 8 bases. This CDR3 contains 14 residues. The chain links TRBV7-3 to TRBJ2-3; D possibly corresponds to TRBD2 (5 bases). The sequencing input was PBMCs or T cells enriched from blood (not recorded which). The source is a woman between 45 and 65 years old who had recovered from COVID-19. The CDR3 loop reads CASSSGLSTDTQYF. The CDR3, as DNA: TGTGCCAGCAGCTCCGGACTGAGCACAGATACGCAGTATTTT.